Below, 25 T cell receptor beta chains from the same sample are listed, as sequenced in a study of blood T cell repertoires in COVID-19. The method was immunoSEQ multiplex PCR; TCRdb's version includes in-frame clones alone and lacks a portion of them. The data contain about 100,000 clones, around 85% of them singletons. The sequenced sample was peripheral blood. Source of these receptors: a human donor in a cohort sampled during active COVID-19.

This chain uses TRBV19 with TRBJ2-6; 7 bases are shared with TRBD1. CDR3 length equals 16 residues. V trimming: 3 bases; J trimming: 2 bases; junction bases outside the gene matches: 4. Germline loops: CDR1 LNHDA, CDR2 SQIVND (reference sequence). Here the CDR3 DNA reads TGTGCCAGTAGTATCCGAACAGGGGCTGGGGCCAACGTCCTGACTTTC. Protein sequence: CASSIRTGAGANVLTF.

Here the CDR3 reads CASSIRPQGWETQYF. The CDR3 bases are TGTGCCAGTAGTATAAGGCCCCAGGGCTGGGAGACCCAGTACTTC. The genes are TRBV19 and TRBJ2-5, with D possibly being TRBD1 (5 bases). In germline, CDR1 is LNHDA, CDR2 SQIVND (reference sequence). Trimming took 2 bases from V and 5 from J, leaving 15 bases between them. The CDR3 length is 15 residues.

V and J are TRBV6-5 and TRBJ2-7, with 11 bases that match TRBD1. Unmatched junction bases numbered 4, after V lost 6 bases and J lost 3 bases. Per germline, CDR1 MNHEY and CDR2 SVGAGI. The CDR3 consists of 14 residues. CDR3 loop: CASRGTGGFYEQYF. The CDR3 DNA is TGTGCCAGCAGAGGGACAGGGGGGTTCTACGAGCAGTACTTC.

This chain connects TRBV6-6 to TRBJ1-5, with 7 positions matching TRBD1. V shed 5 bases and J 1 base; nucleotides not matched to a gene: 8. The CDR3 is made up of 16 amino acids. Germline loops: CDR1 MNHNY, CDR2 SVGAGI (reference sequence). CDR3 bases: TGTGCCAGCAGTCCGACCGTGACAGGGAGCAATCAGCCCCAGCATTTT. Its translation is CASSPTVTGSNQPQHF.

This chain links TRBV5-6 with TRBJ1-1; D is unclear. The germline gives CDR1 SGHDT, CDR2 YYEEEE. Trimming stripped 2 bases from V and 0 bases from J, with 8 bases between. This CDR3 contains 14 residues. CDR3 nucleotides: TGTGCCAGCAGCTTCGGACTGATGAACACTGAAGCTTTCTTT. Amino acid sequence: CASSFGLMNTEAFF. Supplemented by reference TRBV5-6 and TRBJ1-1, the full variable domain reads DAGVTQSPTHLIKTRGQQVTLRCSPKSGHDTVSWYQQALGQGPQFIFQYYEEEERQRGNFPDRFSGHQFPNYSSELNVNALLLGDSALYLCASSFGLMNTEAFFGQGTRLTVV.

The chain is built from TRBV7-9 and TRBJ2-1, with 10 positions matching TRBD2. Germline CDR1 SEHNR, CDR2 FQNEAQ (reference sequence). The V segment lost 2 bases and the J segment 2 bases; nucleotides outside the gene matches: 0. This CDR3 is built from 15 residues. The CDR3 region is CASSLLAGAYNEQFF. CDR3 DNA sequence: TGTGCCAGCAGCTTACTAGCGGGAGCCTACAATGAGCAGTTCTTC.

V and J are TRBV29-1 and TRBJ1-2; 8 bases line up with TRBD1. V shed 3 bases and J 12 bases; nucleotides not matched to a gene: 12. This CDR3 region has 13 residues. Germline assignment: CDR1 SQVTM and CDR2 ANQGSEA. CDR3 in amino acids: CSVEGYRGSVNTF. The CDR3 nucleotides read TGCAGCGTTGAGGGGTACAGGGGGTCCGTCAACACCTTC.

This chain uses TRBV5-4 with TRBJ1-3; possibly TRBD1 for D (6 bases). The V gene lost 0 bases and the J gene lost 6 bases, with 13 bases spanning the gap. Germline CDR1 reads SGHNT; CDR2 reads YYREEE (reference sequence). The CDR3 runs to 15 residues. The CDR3 DNA follows: TGTGCCAGCAGCTTGGCCTCTGGGACAAAAAACACCATATATTTT. This translates into CASSLASGTKNTIYF. Full variable domain (rest looked up from reference TRBV5-4 and TRBJ1-3): ETGVTQSPTHLIKTRGQQVTLRCSSQSGHNTVSWYQQALGQGPQFIFQYYREEENGRGNFPPRFSGLQFPNYSSELNVNALELDDSALYLCASSLASGTKNTIYFGEGSWLTVV.

The chain is built from TRBV19 and TRBJ2-1, with TRBD2 matching 12 bases. Germline V lookup: CDR1 LNHDA, CDR2 SQIVND (reference sequence). CDR3 length: 14 amino acids. The junction had 3 bases not matched to a gene; V was cut back by 8 bases and J by 4 bases. The CDR3 DNA follows: TGTGCCAGTTCAACTAGCGGGGGGTACAATGAGCAGTTCTTC. Amino acids: CASSTSGGYNEQFF.

The chain carries TRBV4-3 and TRBJ1-3, with D possibly being TRBD1 (5 bases). Germline V CDR1 and CDR2: LGHNA, YSLEER. This CDR3 is built from 15 residues. V dropped 2 bases and J dropped 3 bases, with 11 bases sitting between them. In DNA, the CDR3 is TGCGCCAGCAGCCAAACCCAAGGGGTTGGAAACACCATATATTTT. Translating gives CASSQTQGVGNTIYF.

The chain joins TRBV7-2 to TRBJ2-1; no clear D. The CDR3 covers 15 residues. Germline CDR1 reads SGHTA; CDR2 reads FQGNSA. V lost 1 base and J lost 3, with 10 bases in between. The DNA for the CDR3 is TGTGCCAGCAGCTTAGTTGTCTTCGGCTACAATGAGCAGTTCTTC. Protein sequence: CASSLVVFGYNEQFF. The whole variable domain, remainder taken from reference TRBV7-2 and TRBJ2-1, is GAGVSQSPSNKVTEKGKDVELRCDPISGHTALYWYRQSLGQGLEFLIYFQGNSAPDKSGLPSDRFSAERTGGSVSTLTIQRTQQEDSAVYLCASSLVVFGYNEQFFGPGTRLTVL.

V and J are TRBV27 and TRBJ1-2, with TRBD1 identical over 7 bases. CDR1 is MNHEY and CDR2 is SMNVEV in the germline V gene (reference sequence). The CDR3 consists of 14 residues. J lost 8 bases, V lost 0 bases, and 6 bases had no gene match. The DNA of the CDR3 is TGTGCCAGCAGTTTATCTGAGGGGGCGGGCGGCTACACCTTC. This encodes CASSLSEGAGGYTF.

V is TRBV7-2 and J is TRBJ2-3; D remains unclear. Germline V lookup: CDR1 SGHTA, CDR2 FQGNSA. The CDR3 length is 13 residues. The V gene lost 2 bases and the J gene lost 5 bases, with 8 bases spanning the gap. The CDR3 sequence: CASSLNTVDTQYF. DNA for the CDR3: TGTGCCAGCAGCTTAAATACAGTAGATACGCAGTATTTT.

The rearrangement uses TRBV19 and TRBJ1-1, with D tentatively TRBD1 (5 bases). Trimming left V 1 base short and J 3 bases short, with 9 bases between. The CDR3 is made up of 14 amino acids. Germline-derived CDR1 and CDR2 are LNHDA and SQIVND (reference sequence). CDR3 in DNA: TGTGCCAGTAGTATAGTTCTAGGGGACACTGAAGCTTTCTTT. As protein: CASSIVLGDTEAFF.

The rearrangement uses TRBV7-2 and TRBJ2-7, with D tentatively TRBD2 (6 bases). This CDR3 region has 15 residues. CDR1 and CDR2 from the germline V gene are SGHTA and FQGNSA. V lost 0 bases to trimming and J lost 4 bases, with 13 bases between them. The CDR3 DNA reads TGTGCCAGCAGCTTAGCCAACAGCGGGCCGTACGAGCAGTACTTC. It is translated as CASSLANSGPYEQYF. Drawing the rest from reference TRBV7-2 and TRBJ2-7, the complete variable domain is GAGVSQSPSNKVTEKGKDVELRCDPISGHTALYWYRQSLGQGLEFLIYFQGNSAPDKSGLPSDRFSAERTGGSVSTLTIQRTQQEDSAVYLCASSLANSGPYEQYFGPGTRLTVT.

V is TRBV5-1 and J is TRBJ2-7; 7 bases map to TRBD1. This CDR3 is built from 15 residues. V was pared by 7 bases and J by 3 bases, with 13 bases of the junction left unmatched. Germline V CDR1 and CDR2: SGHRS, YFSETQ. CDR3: CASAPGQASNYEQYF. CDR3 nucleotides: TGCGCCAGCGCCCCCGGACAGGCCTCCAACTACGAGCAGTACTTC.

The J gene is TRBJ1-1, the V gene TRBV3-1 (or the pseudogene TRBV3-2); D uncertain. The V end was cut by 0 bases, the J end by 1 base, with 6 bases between. Germline V lookup: CDR1 LGHDT, CDR2 YNNKEL (reference sequence). There are 14 residues in the CDR3. This CDR3 reads CASSQEEGNTEAFF. The CDR3 DNA reads as TGTGCCAGCAGCCAAGAGGAGGGGAACACTGAAGCTTTCTTT.

The CDR3 DNA follows: TGCGCCAGCAGCCAAGATGGACTTTCGGACAGAAGCACTGAAGCTTTCTTT. It specifies CASSQDGLSDRSTEAFF. The chain recombines TRBV4-1 with TRBJ1-1, with a possible D match to TRBD1 (6 bases). The ends were cut back, 0 bases at V and 4 bases at J, with 18 bases in the middle. The germline V gene encodes CDR1 MGHRA and CDR2 YSYEKL. The CDR3 sequence is 17 residues long.

The DNA for the CDR3 is TGTGCCAGCAGCTTGCCAGGGGGGACTAGCGGGAATCGTGAGCAGTTCTTC. Protein sequence: CASSLPGGTSGNREQFF. This chain connects TRBV5-4 to TRBJ2-1; TRBD2 aligns across 13 bases. The junction had 10 bases not matched to a gene; V was cut back by 1 base and J by 9 bases. The CDR3 has 17 residues. Germline values: CDR1 SGHNT, CDR2 YYREEE (reference sequence).

The chain joins TRBV6-5 to TRBJ1-3, with a tentative D call TRBD1 (6 bases). The CDR3 has 13 amino acids. The V gene lost 6 bases and the J gene lost 3 bases, with 9 bases spanning the gap. Germline V gene lookup returns CDR1 MNHEY and CDR2 SVGAGI. This CDR3 is CASSLGGGNTIYF. In DNA form, the CDR3 reads TGTGCCAGCAGCCTAGGGGGTGGAAACACCATATATTTT.

V gene TRBV4-1 combines with J gene TRBJ1-6; 8 bases agree with TRBD1. Per germline, CDR1 MGHRA and CDR2 YSYEKL. After removal of 1 base from V and 3 bases from J, the junction contained 2 bases not matched to a gene. The CDR3 consists of 16 residues. The CDR3 DNA sequence: TGCGCCAGCAGCCAAGGGACAGGGAACTATAATTCACCCCTCCACTTT. It encodes CASSQGTGNYNSPLHF.

This chain links TRBV11-2 with TRBJ2-1, with 13 bases lining up with TRBD2. The length of the CDR3 is 15 residues. The J segment lost 4 bases and the V segment lost 5 bases, leaving 2 bases of the junction unmatched. CDR1 SGHAT and CDR2 FQNNGV come from the germline V gene. The CDR3 is CASSATSGRYNEQFF. The CDR3 DNA sequence: TGTGCCAGCAGCGCGACTAGCGGGAGGTACAATGAGCAGTTCTTC.

The J gene is TRBJ2-1, the V gene TRBV7-2; tentatively, D is TRBD2 (6 bases). From germline, CDR1 is SGHTA and CDR2 FQGNSA. V gave up 5 bases and J gave up 2 bases, with 10 bases separating them. The CDR3 has 14 residues. This CDR3 is CASSRRATYNEQFF. The CDR3 DNA reads TGTGCCAGCAGCAGGAGGGCGACCTACAATGAGCAGTTCTTC.

V and J are TRBV19 and TRBJ1-1; the match to TRBD1 covers 7 bases. The CDR3 has 15 residues. With 3 bases clipped from V and 0 bases from J, the junction kept 4 bases outside the gene matches. The germline V gene has CDR1 LNHDA and CDR2 SQIVND (reference sequence). Here the CDR3 DNA reads TGTGCCAGTAGTATCCGACAGGGTTTGAACACTGAAGCTTTCTTT. Translating gives CASSIRQGLNTEAFF.

The chain combines TRBV5-6 with TRBJ1-1, with D hard to call. Germline values: CDR1 SGHDT, CDR2 YYEEEE. The CDR3 spans 11 residues. V shed 1 base and J shed 8 bases, with 6 bases lying between them. The CDR3 bases are TGTGCCAGCAGCTTGTACCAGGAAGCTTTCTTT. Its translation: CASSLYQEAFF.